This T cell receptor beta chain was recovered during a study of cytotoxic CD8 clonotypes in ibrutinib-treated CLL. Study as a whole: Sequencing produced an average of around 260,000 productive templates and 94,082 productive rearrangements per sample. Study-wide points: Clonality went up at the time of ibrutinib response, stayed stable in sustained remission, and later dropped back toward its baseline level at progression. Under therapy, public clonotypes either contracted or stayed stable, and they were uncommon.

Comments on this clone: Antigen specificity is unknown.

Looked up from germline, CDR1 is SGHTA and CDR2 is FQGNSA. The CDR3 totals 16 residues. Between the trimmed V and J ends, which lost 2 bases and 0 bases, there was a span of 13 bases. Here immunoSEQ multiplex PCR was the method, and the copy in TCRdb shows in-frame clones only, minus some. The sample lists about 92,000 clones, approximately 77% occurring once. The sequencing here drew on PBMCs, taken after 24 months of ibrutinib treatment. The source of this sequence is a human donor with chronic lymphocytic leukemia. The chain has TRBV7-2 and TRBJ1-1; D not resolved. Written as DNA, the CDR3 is TGTGCCAGCAGCTTAAGCTTTCAGGCCATGAACACTGAAGCTTTCTTT. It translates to CASSLSFQAMNTEAFF.